The clone carrying this T cell receptor beta chain was recorded a few times. Its antigen is undetermined. This sample is drawn from a study of CD8 T cells in Susac syndrome. Study-wide results and limits: An acknowledgment was made by the study that its TCR sequencing and HLA analysis involved relatively few individuals.

Roughly 0.45 to 1 ug RNA was reverse transcribed with random hexamers. TCR beta CDR3 was amplified by immunoSEQ multiplex PCR. This amplification extended across 54 Vbeta and 13 Jbeta segments. TCRdb re-called the immunoSEQ multiplex PCR reads through MiXCR, storing one row per CDR3 protein. The sample shows 330,000 or so distinct CDR3 sequences, 70% to 90% of them seen only once. Negative isolation was used for CD8+ and CD4+ T cells, and FACS enrichment was applied to TEMRA cells. CDR3 length: 14 residues. CDR1 is MNHEY and CDR2 is SVGAGI in the germline V gene. V lost 5 bases to trimming and J lost 0 bases, with 10 bases between them.

The chain couples TRBV6-5 to TRBJ1-1; D gene uncertain. The sequenced sample consisted of CD8+ T cells from PBMCs. This sequence was found in a human donor with multiple sclerosis. CDR3 residues: CASSDTGLNTEAFF. The DNA for the CDR3 is TGTGCCAGCAGTGACACGGGGTTGAACACTGAAGCTTTCTTT.